This T cell receptor beta chain emerged from a study of CXCR3-negative and CXCR3-positive naive CD8 T cells. General observations from the study: Naive CXCR3-negative cells resembled naive CXCR3-positive cells in TRBV-TRBJ usage; memory cells differed. Hydrophobicity of TRB CDR3s was greater in CXCR3-positive naive cells than in CXCR3-negative naive cells.

A word on this clonotype: The antigen remains undetermined.

CDR1 and CDR2 from the germline V gene are MNHEY and SVGAGI. CDR3 size: 13 residues. 5' RACE that incorporated UMI labels was used to prepare the TRB cDNA libraries. TCRdb reprocessed the 5' RACE reads, with one entry per CDR3 protein and no DNA. Recorded for this sample: around 56,000 distinct CDR3 sequences. This TCR was sampled from a human donor in good health. Some clones in this sample may be carry-over from other donors' samples. Sequences were obtained from naive CXCR3- CD8+ T cells from blood. Subset noted: CD45RO-CCR7+CD27+CD95- naive CD8+ T cells lacking CXCR3 (TNR3-). This rearrangement joins TRBV6-5 to TRBJ2-5; the D gene TCRdb calls, TRBD1, cannot be checked with no DNA. CDR3 loop: CASSQGSWETQYF.